This T cell receptor beta chain stems from a study of cytomegalovirus exposure and HLA in healthy donors. As for the study in general: Within the Caucasian-associated ancestry cluster were roughly 82% of the roughly 400 genotyped donors. General study points: Some V segments, including TRBV6-2 and TRBV6-3, were excluded as indistinguishable.

In this sample, this clone turned up a few times. Its target is not known. Primers included in the PCR were 60 Vbeta and 13 Jbeta primers. Libraries were prepared by immunoSEQ multiplex PCR; TCRdb keeps only in-frame clonotypes and omits some of them. The sample has approximately 110,000 clones; more than 65% are singletons. With V trimmed by 6 bases and J by 3 bases, 10 bases remained unmatched. Germline assignment: CDR1 MNHNS and CDR2 SASEGT. The CDR3 runs 15 residues. This clonotype was obtained from a man younger than 45 in good health and CMV-seronegative. Sequenced material: PBMCs. The rearrangement joins TRBV6-1 to TRBJ2-5; 7 positions agree with TRBD2. CDR3 residues: CASSFSGAIKETQYF. CDR3 sequence (DNA): TGTGCCAGCAGCTTCAGCGGGGCTATTAAAGAGACCCAGTACTTC.